One sample yielded the 16 T cell receptor beta chains listed below, sequenced in a study of T cell responses to AZD1222 COVID-19 vaccine. Some clones are missing from TCRdb's copy, which holds only in-frame ones; the method was immunoSEQ multiplex PCR. The sample holds 100,000 to 150,000 clones; 88% are singletons and the top ten take 4% to 5.5%. Sequencing was performed on peripheral blood, taken on day 0 of AZD1222 vaccination. The receptors originated from an adult in good health.

The rearrangement joins TRBV11-3 to TRBJ1-6; possibly TRBD1 for D (6 bases). With 1 base removed from V and 8 bases from J, the gap between germline ends came to 18 bases. Germline V gives CDR1 SGHNT, CDR2 YENEEA. The CDR3 has 17 amino acids. CDR3 sequence (DNA): TGTGCCAGCAGCTTAGGTGGTCACAGGGCGGCCGATTCACCCCTCCACTTT. It yields the protein CASSLGGHRAADSPLHF.

This clone was seen just once. This sequence joins TRBV12-3 or TRBV12-4 and TRBJ1-2; TRBD1 agrees at 8 bases. The CDR3 is 13 residues long. After removal of 6 bases from V and 7 bases from J, the junction contained 7 bases not matched to a gene. This CDR3 is CASRETGEGGYTF. CDR3 sequence (DNA): TGTGCCAGCAGAGAGACAGGGGAGGGTGGCTACACCTTC.

V gene TRBV7-2 combines with J gene TRBJ2-2, with D possibly TRBD2 on 5 matching bases. The CDR3 is 13 residues long. Trimming took 3 bases from V and 6 from J, leaving 8 bases between them. Germline CDR1 SGHTA, CDR2 FQGNSA. CDR3 in amino acids: CASSFEGSGELFF. CDR3 nucleotide sequence: TGTGCCAGCAGCTTCGAGGGTTCCGGGGAGCTGTTTTTT. Full variable domain (outside the CDR3, taken from reference TRBV7-2 and TRBJ2-2): GAGVSQSPSNKVTEKGKDVELRCDPISGHTALYWYRQSLGQGLEFLIYFQGNSAPDKSGLPSDRFSAERTGGSVSTLTIQRTQQEDSAVYLCASSFEGSGELFFGEGSRLTVL.

The V and J genes are TRBV6-2 or TRBV6-3 and TRBJ1-5; TRBD1 is a possible D gene (5 bases). CDR1 MNHEY and CDR2 SVGEGT come from the germline V gene. Trimming left V 2 bases short and J 9 bases short, with 11 bases between. CDR3 length equals 13 residues. The CDR3 coding sequence is TGTGCCAGCAGTTACCCGGGACCCCGGCCCCAGCATTTT. Protein sequence: CASSYPGPRPQHF.

The chain recombines TRBV19 with TRBJ2-3; no definite D call. This CDR3 is 15 amino acids long. Germline V gene data show CDR1 as LNHDA and CDR2 as SQIVND (reference sequence). V was clipped by 6 bases and J by 1 base, with 14 bases between them. The CDR3 protein is CASSPTALGTDTQYF. The CDR3, as DNA: TGTGCCAGTAGCCCCACAGCCCTGGGCACAGATACGCAGTATTTT. Filled out from reference TRBV19 and TRBJ2-3, the complete variable domain reads DGGITQSPKYLFRKEGQNVTLSCEQNLNHDAMYWYRQDPGQGLRLIYYSQIVNDFQKGDIAEGYSVSREKKESFPLTVTSAQKNPTAFYLCASSPTALGTDTQYFGPGTRLTVL.

The CDR3 sequence is CASSLVRGGQYF. DNA of the CDR3: TGTGCCAGCAGCTTAGTGCGCGGGGGGCAGTATTTT. The chain carries TRBV11-2 and TRBJ2-3; 7 nucleotides agree with TRBD2. CDR1 and CDR2 from the germline V gene are SGHAT and FQNNGV. The CDR3 is 12 residues long. V dropped 1 base and J dropped 11; count of bases not matched to a gene: 3.

The CDR3 loop is CASSLGRYEQYF. The CDR3 nucleotides are TGTGCCAGCAGCTTAGGCCGCTACGAGCAGTACTTC. This chain connects TRBV11-3 to TRBJ2-7; D is undetermined. V was shortened by 1 base and J by 3 bases, with 4 bases between the two germline ends. Germline CDR1 SGHNT, CDR2 YENEEA. This CDR3 is built from 12 residues.

The chain is built from TRBV4-2 and TRBJ2-7; TRBD1 matches at 9 bases. V was clipped by 0 bases and J by 2 bases; unmatched bases: 11. The CDR3 totals 18 residues. In germline, CDR1 is LGHNA, CDR2 YNFKEQ. CDR3 residues: CASSQEGPDRGVPYEQYF. The CDR3 region has the DNA TGTGCCAGCAGCCAAGAAGGCCCGGACAGGGGAGTGCCCTACGAGCAGTACTTC.

This clone was observed a single time. The rearrangement uses TRBV7-2 and TRBJ2-5; maybe TRBD2 (5 bases). V lost 5 bases, J lost 4 bases, and 17 bases lay in between. Germline CDR1 and CDR2: SGHTA and FQGNSA. CDR3 length: 15 residues. The CDR3 reads CASSPMGAEGETQYF. The CDR3, as DNA: TGTGCCAGCAGCCCAATGGGAGCTGAAGGAGAGACCCAGTACTTC.

This chain uses TRBV27 with TRBJ2-7; 9 nucleotides match TRBD1. Germline CDR1 MNHEY, CDR2 SMNVEV (reference sequence). The V and J ends lost 6 bases and 3 bases, in that order; junction bases with no gene match: 9. This CDR3 has 15 amino acids. The chain's CDR3 is CASSPRGQGFYEQYF. The CDR3 DNA is TGTGCCAGCAGCCCCAGGGGACAGGGTTTCTACGAGCAGTACTTC.

This chain uses TRBV6-2 or TRBV6-3 with TRBJ1-2; D is perhaps TRBD1 (5 bases). There are 20 residues in the CDR3. V gave up 0 bases and J gave up 3 bases, with 26 bases separating them. In germline, CDR1 is MNHEY, CDR2 SVGEGT. This CDR3 reads CASSYSGWNSQTEDDYGYTF. The DNA for the CDR3 is TGTGCCAGCAGTTACTCGGGGTGGAATTCCCAGACAGAGGACGACTATGGCTACACCTTC.

This clone was seen a handful of times. The chain has TRBV3-1 (or the pseudogene TRBV3-2) and TRBJ1-1; D is unresolved. The CDR3 is 15 amino acids. V was shortened by 4 bases and J by 2 bases, with 14 bases between the two germline ends. CDR1 is LGHDT, CDR2 YNNKEL, per germline (reference sequence). The CDR3 here is CASSPIFTGNTEAFF. CDR3 nucleotide sequence: TGTGCCAGCAGCCCCATATTTACGGGTAACACTGAAGCTTTCTTT.

The chain carries TRBV6-5 and TRBJ1-1; D not resolved. This CDR3 contains 13 residues. Trimming cost V 7 bases and J 5 bases, with 14 bases left between them. Germline assignment: CDR1 MNHEY and CDR2 SVGAGI. CDR3 loop: CASTPRWGTEAFF. The DNA of the CDR3 is TGTGCCAGCACCCCGCGTTGGGGTACTGAAGCTTTCTTT.

The rearrangement uses TRBV6-5 and TRBJ1-1; D remains unclear. Germline loops: CDR1 MNHEY, CDR2 SVGAGI. V lost 0 bases and J 4 bases, leaving 9 bases between the germline ends. The CDR3 runs to 14 residues. In nucleotides, the CDR3 is TGTGCCAGCAGTTACTCAACAGCAGCCACTGAAGCTTTCTTT. This encodes CASSYSTAATEAFF.

This clone was found a few times. The rearrangement joins TRBV7-9 to TRBJ1-2, with D hard to call. Germline CDR1 is SEHNR and CDR2 is FQNEAQ (reference sequence). There are 12 residues in the CDR3. V lost 5 bases and J 10 bases, leaving 14 bases between the germline ends. CDR3 in DNA: TGTGCCAGCAGCCGACGGACGGGCATCTACACCTTC. It specifies CASSRRTGIYTF.

This clone was seen just once. The chain carries TRBV11-3 and TRBJ1-4, with D possibly matching TRBD1 (6 bases). Per germline, CDR1 SGHNT and CDR2 YENEEA. Between the trimmed V and J ends, which lost 5 bases and 0 bases, there was a span of 10 bases. This CDR3 comprises 15 residues. The CDR3 reads CASSKGGTTNEKLFF. In DNA form, the CDR3 reads TGTGCCAGCAGCAAAGGGGGAACAACTAATGAAAAACTGTTTTTT.